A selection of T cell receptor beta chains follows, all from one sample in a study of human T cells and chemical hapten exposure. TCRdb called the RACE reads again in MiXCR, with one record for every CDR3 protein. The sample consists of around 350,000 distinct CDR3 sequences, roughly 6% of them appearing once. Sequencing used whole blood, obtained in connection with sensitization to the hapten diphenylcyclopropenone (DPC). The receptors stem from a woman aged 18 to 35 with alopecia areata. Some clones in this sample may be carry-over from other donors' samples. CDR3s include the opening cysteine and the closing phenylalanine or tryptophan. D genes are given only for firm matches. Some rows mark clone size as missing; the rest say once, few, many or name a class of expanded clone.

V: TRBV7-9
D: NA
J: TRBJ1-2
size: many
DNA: TGTGCCAGCAGCTCGCCCCCCGGGGACTATGGCTACACCTTC
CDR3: CASSSPPGDYGYTF

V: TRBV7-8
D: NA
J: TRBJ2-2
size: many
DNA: TGTGCCAGCATTCAGGCGTTCGCGAACACCGGGGAGCTGTTTTTT
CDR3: CASIQAFANTGELFF

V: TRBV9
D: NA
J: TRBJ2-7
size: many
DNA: TGTGCCAGCAGCCGTCCCTACGAGCAGTACTTC
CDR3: CASSRPYEQYF

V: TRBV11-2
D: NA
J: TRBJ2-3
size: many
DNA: TGTGCCAGCAGCTTAATATCGTATCTGAGTGCACCAGATACGCAGTATTTT
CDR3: CASSLISYLSAPDTQYF

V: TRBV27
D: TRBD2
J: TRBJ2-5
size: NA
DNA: TGTGCCAGCAGGGATCGGGGGGTAAGGTGGACCCAGTACTTC
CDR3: CASRDRGVRWTQYF

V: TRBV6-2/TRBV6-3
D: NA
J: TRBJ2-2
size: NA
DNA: TGTGCCAGCAGTTACGATGTGGGATCCGGGGAGCTGTTTTTT
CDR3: CASSYDVGSGELFF

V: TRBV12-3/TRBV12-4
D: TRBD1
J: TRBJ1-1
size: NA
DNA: TGTGCCAGCAGTTTTATATATCGCCAGGGGGACACTGAAGCTTTCTTT
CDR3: CASSFIYRQGDTEAFF

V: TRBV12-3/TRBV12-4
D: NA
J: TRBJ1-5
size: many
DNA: TGTGCCAGCAGTTTATTTGGCAATCAGCCCCAGCATTTT
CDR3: CASSLFGNQPQHF

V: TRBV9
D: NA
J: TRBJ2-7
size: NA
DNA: TGTGCCAGCAGCGTAGGGTCCAGTCCCCTTTACGAGCAGTACTTC
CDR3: CASSVGSSPLYEQYF

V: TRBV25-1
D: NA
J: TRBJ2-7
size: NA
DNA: TGTGCCAGCAGTGGGAGACAGGAGCCCTACGAGCAGTACTTC
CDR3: CASSGRQEPYEQYF

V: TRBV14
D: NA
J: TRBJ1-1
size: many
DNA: TGTGCCAGCAGCCAATCAGGTTTTGGTACTGAAGCTTTCTTT
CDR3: CASSQSGFGTEAFF

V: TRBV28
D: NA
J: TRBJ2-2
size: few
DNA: TGTGCCAGCAGCGACCCCGGCCGTACTATATACACCGGGGAGCTGTTTTTT
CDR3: CASSDPGRTIYTGELFF

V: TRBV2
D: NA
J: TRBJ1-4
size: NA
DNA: TGTGCCAGCAGTGAATTCGGGGGTGAAGGTGAAAAACTGTTTTTT
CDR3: CASSEFGGEGEKLFF

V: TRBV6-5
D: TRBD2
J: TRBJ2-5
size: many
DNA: TGTGCCGCGGGCGGGGGCCAAGAGACCCAGTACTTC
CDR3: CAAGGGQETQYF

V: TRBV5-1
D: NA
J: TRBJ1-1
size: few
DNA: TGCGCCAGCAGCTTCCTATTACTACAGGGAAACACTGAAGCTTTCTTT
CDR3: CASSFLLLQGNTEAFF

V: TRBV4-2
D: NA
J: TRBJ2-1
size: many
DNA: TGTGCCAGCAGCTCATTGGAGGGGGGGGGTTACAATGAGCAGTTCTTC
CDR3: CASSSLEGGGYNEQFF

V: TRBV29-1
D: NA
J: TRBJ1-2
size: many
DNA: TGCAGCGTTGAAGGAGGAGGCACATATGGCTACACCTTC
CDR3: CSVEGGGTYGYTF

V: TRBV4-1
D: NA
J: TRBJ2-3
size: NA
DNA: TGCGCCAGCAGCCAAAAAACTCAGGGGTATAGCACAGATACGCAGTATTTT
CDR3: CASSQKTQGYSTDTQYF

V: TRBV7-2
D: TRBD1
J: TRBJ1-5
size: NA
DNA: TGTGCCAGCAGCAAACAGGGGATTAGCAATCAGCCCCAGCATTTT
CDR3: CASSKQGISNQPQHF

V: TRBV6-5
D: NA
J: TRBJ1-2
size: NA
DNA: TGTGCCAGCAGTTCGTTGTCCATCGTCGGTGGCTACACCTTC
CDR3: CASSSLSIVGGYTF

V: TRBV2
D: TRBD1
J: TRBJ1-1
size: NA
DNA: TGTGCCAGCAGTGAAGTCCCTACAGGGGGTGGTGAAGCTTTCTTT
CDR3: CASSEVPTGGGEAFF

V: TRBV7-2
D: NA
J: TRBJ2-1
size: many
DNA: TGTGCCAGCAGCTTAGCCCAACTAGGGGTTGAGCAGTTCTTC
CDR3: CASSLAQLGVEQFF

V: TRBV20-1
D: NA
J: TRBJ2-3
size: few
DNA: TGCAGTGCCCCTGTGGTAGCGGAGACAGATACGCAGTATTTT
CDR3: CSAPVVAETDTQYF

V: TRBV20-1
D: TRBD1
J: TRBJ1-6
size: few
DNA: TGCAGTGCAAGCGCCAGGGGGAGCTCACCCCTCCACTTT
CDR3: CSASARGSSPLHF

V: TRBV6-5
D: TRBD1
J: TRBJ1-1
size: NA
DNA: TGTGCCAGCAGCAAATCCGGGACAGGAAGTCCTGAAGCTTTCTTT
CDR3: CASSKSGTGSPEAFF

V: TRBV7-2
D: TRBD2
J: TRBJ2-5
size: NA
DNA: TGTGCGAGCAGCTCCCGAGGAGCGGGGGGCCTCGGGGAGACCCAGTACTTC
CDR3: CASSSRGAGGLGETQYF

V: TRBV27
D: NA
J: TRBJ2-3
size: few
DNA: TGTGCCAGCAGTCGGGACGCCACAGATACGCAGTATTTT
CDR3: CASSRDATDTQYF

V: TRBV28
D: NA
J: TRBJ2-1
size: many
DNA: TGTGCCAGCACCCTCGGGGGGCCTTACAATGAGCAGTTCTTC
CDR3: CASTLGGPYNEQFF

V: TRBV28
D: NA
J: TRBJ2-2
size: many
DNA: TGTGCCAGCGACAGTCCTAACACCGGGGAGCTGTTTTTT
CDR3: CASDSPNTGELFF

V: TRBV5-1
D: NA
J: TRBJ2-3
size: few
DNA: TGCGCCAGCAGGATTTCGGGGTCGGGCACAGATACGCAGTATTTT
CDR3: CASRISGSGTDTQYF

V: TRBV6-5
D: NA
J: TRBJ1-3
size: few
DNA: TGTGCCAGCACCTCCAATACTCCTGGAAACACCATATATTTT
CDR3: CASTSNTPGNTIYF

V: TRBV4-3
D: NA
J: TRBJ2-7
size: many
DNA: TGCGCCAGCAGCCAAGGAATCGGGTCCTACGAGCAGTACTTC
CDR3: CASSQGIGSYEQYF

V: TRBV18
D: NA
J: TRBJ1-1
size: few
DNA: TGTGCCAGCTCACCTCTACTGGGGTCGGGGAACACTGAAGCTTTCTTT
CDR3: CASSPLLGSGNTEAFF

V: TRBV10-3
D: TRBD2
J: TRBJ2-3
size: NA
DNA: TGTGCCATCAGTTTCAGCGGGGGGACAGATACGCAGTATTTT
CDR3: CAISFSGGTDTQYF

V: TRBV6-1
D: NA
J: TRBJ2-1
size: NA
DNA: TGTGCCACCAAGCAGGGGGGCCCCCATGAGCAGTTCTTC
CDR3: CATKQGGPHEQFF

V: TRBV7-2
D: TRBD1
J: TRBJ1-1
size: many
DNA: TGTGCCAGCAGCCCAAATGGACAGGGCACTGAAGCTTTCTTT
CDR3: CASSPNGQGTEAFF

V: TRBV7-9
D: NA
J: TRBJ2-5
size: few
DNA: TGTGCCAGCAGCCTGAGACTCTTCGGGACCCAGTACTTC
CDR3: CASSLRLFGTQYF

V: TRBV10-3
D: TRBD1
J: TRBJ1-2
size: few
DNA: TGTGCCAGTCGGGACAGGGCTATCTATGGCTACACCTTC
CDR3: CASRDRAIYGYTF

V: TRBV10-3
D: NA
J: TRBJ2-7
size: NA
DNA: TGTGCCCCCGAAACGGGTTGTAAATACGAGCAGTACTTC
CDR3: CAPETGCKYEQYF

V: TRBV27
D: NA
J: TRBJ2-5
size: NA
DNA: TGTGCCAGCAGTTTCGACATGGGAGAGACCCAGTACTTC
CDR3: CASSFDMGETQYF

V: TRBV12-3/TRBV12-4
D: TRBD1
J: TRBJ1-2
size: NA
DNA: TGTGCCAGCAGTTTAGGGGACAGCACTCGCTACACCTTC
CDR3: CASSLGDSTRYTF

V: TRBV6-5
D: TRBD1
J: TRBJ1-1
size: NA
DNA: TGTGCCAGCAGCCGAACAGGGGTCACTGAAGCTTTCTTT
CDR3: CASSRTGVTEAFF

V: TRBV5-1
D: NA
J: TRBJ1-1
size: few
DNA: TGCGCCAGCAGCTTCGCTGGTGAAGCTTTCTTT
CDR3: CASSFAGEAFF

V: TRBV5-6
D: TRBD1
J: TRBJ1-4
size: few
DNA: TGTGCCAGCAGCTTGGCGGGACAGACAGTAGAAAAACTGTTTTTT
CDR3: CASSLAGQTVEKLFF

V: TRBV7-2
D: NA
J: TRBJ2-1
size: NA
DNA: TGTGCCAGCAGCTTAAGGAGCCTGAGAGTGACGGAAGAATACAATGAGCAGTTCTTC
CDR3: CASSLRSLRVTEEYNEQFF

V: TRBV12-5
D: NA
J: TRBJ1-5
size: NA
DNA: TGTGCTAGTGGTTTGGACGGCCCGGGGCAGCCCCAGCATTTT
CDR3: CASGLDGPGQPQHF

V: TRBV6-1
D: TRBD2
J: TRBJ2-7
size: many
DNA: TGTGCCAGCAGTGACAAGCGGGGGGCCTACGAGCAGTACTTC
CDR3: CASSDKRGAYEQYF

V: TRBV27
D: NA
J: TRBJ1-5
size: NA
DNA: TGTGCCAGCAGTTTATTTCAGGGTGCTGCCAATCAGCCCCAGCATTTT
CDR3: CASSLFQGAANQPQHF

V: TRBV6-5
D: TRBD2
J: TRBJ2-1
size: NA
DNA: TGTGCCAGCAGCCCCCTTAGCGGGGGGTCCTACAATGAGCAGTTCTTC
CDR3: CASSPLSGGSYNEQFF